What follows describes a single T cell receptor beta chain. This entry belongs to a study of PD-L1 blockade in urothelial cancer. Study details: Reported median T cell count for blood samples was over 110,000.

Noted time point: pretreatment peripheral blood. Each patient supplied 1 to 8 pretreatment and on-treatment samples. The V gene's germline CDR1 is SGHVS and CDR2 FQNEAQ. The CDR3 length is 15 residues. J gave up 2 bases and V 2 bases, and 6 bases lay outside the gene matches. Using immunoSEQ multiplex PCR, the repertoire was profiled, and TCRdb retains in-frame clones only, with some absent. The profile covers about 72,000 clones, with about 90% appearing a single time and around 14% taken by the ten largest. Source: PBMCs, taken around atezolizumab (anti-PD-L1) treatment. This rearrangement joins TRBV7-8 to TRBJ2-7, with 7 bases fitting TRBD2. This TCR was recovered from a man between 60 and 70 years old with urothelial cancer. The CDR3 sequence is CASSLRGELTYEQYF. In nucleotides, the CDR3 is TGTGCCAGCAGCTTACGGGGGGAACTCACCTACGAGCAGTACTTC.